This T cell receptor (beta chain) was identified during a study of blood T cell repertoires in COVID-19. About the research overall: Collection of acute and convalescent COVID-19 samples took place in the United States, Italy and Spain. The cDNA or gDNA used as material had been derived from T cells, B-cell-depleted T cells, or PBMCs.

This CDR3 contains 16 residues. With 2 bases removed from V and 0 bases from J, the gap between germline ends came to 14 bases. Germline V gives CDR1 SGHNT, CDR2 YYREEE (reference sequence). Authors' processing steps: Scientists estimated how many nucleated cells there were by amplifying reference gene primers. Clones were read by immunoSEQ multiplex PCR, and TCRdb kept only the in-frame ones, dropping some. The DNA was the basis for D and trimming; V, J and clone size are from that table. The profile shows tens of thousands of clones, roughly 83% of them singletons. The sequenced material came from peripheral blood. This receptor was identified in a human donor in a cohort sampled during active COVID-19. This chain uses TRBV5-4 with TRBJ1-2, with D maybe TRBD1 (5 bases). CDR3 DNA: TGTGCCAGCAGCTTCGACAGAACGTTAGCTAACTATGGCTACACCTTC. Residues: CASSFDRTLANYGYTF. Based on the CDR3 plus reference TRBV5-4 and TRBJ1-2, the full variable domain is ETGVTQSPTHLIKTRGQQVTLRCSSQSGHNTVSWYQQALGQGPQFIFQYYREEENGRGNFPPRFSGLQFPNYSSELNVNALELDDSALYLCASSFDRTLANYGYTFGSGTRLTVV.